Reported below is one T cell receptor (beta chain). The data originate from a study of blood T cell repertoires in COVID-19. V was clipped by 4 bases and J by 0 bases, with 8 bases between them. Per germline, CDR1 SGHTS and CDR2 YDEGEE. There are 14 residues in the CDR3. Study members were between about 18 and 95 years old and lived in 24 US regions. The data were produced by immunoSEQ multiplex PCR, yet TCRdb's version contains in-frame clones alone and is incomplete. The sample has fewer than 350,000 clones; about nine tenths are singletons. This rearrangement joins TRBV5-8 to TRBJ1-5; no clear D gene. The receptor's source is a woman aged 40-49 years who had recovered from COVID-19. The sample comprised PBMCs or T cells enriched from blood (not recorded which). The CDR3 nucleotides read TGTGCCAGCAGCCTAGTATATAGCAATCAGCCCCAGCATTTT. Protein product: CASSLVYSNQPQHF.